Included here is one T cell receptor beta chain sequence, with context. The CDR3 covers 12 residues. Trimming cost V 7 bases and J 2 bases, with 9 bases left between them. Germline V gene sequence: CDR1 SGDLS, CDR2 YYNGEE. This sample stems from a study of graft-versus-host responses after intestinal transplantation. Sequencing used immunoSEQ multiplex PCR; TCRdb keeps in-frame clones, though not all of them. The sample yields tens of thousands of clones, around 96% seen once. The J gene is TRBJ1-2, the V gene TRBV9; no reliable D call. The source of this sequence is a human patient who received an intestinal transplant, so some T cells may come from the graft donor. Sequencing was performed on PBMCs, taken roughly 51 weeks after intestinal transplant. CDR3 bases: TGTGCCAGCGGATACAGCAACTATGGCTACACCTTC. Translation gives CASGYSNYGYTF.